The rows below give T cell receptor beta chains drawn from one sample of a study of shared clonotypes between healthy human individuals. Data came from immunoSEQ multiplex PCR; TCRdb stores just in-frame clones and leaves some out. In the table there are a few million clones, approximately 90% of which are singletons. Sequencing input: naive CD4+ T cells sorted from blood. These receptors came from a young man in good health. Each CDR3 is given with its conserved first and last residue. A D gene is named only where the DNA matches it firmly. Size tells how often a clone was seen (once, few, many) or the class of an expanded clone, and some rows leave it out.

J	D	V	size	CDR3	DNA
TRBJ2-4	-	TRBV5-1	-	CASRGTTAKNIQYF	TGCGCCAGCAGGGGCACCACAGCCAAAAACATTCAGTACTTC
TRBJ2-2	-	TRBV6-5	-	CASRRNTGELFF	TGTGCCAGCAGACGGAACACCGGGGAGCTGTTTTTT
TRBJ1-5	-	TRBV7-8	-	CASSSGAGLGPAPQHF	TGTGCCAGCAGCTCAGGGGCAGGGTTGGGTCCAGCTCCCCAGCATTTT
TRBJ1-1	TRBD1	TRBV27	-	CASSFTDRGRSEAFF	TGTGCCAGCAGTTTTACTGACAGGGGTCGTTCTGAAGCTTTCTTT
TRBJ2-7	TRBD1	TRBV19	-	CASSVKGQAVEQYF	TGTGCCAGTAGTGTCAAAGGACAGGCAGTCGAGCAGTACTTC
TRBJ1-1	TRBD1	TRBV19	-	CASKLGTGGLEAFF	TGTGCCAGTAAGCTAGGGACAGGGGGCCTCGAGGCTTTCTTT
TRBJ1-1	-	TRBV5-4	-	CASSFGDLGTEAFF	TGTGCCAGCAGCTTTGGGGACCTAGGCACTGAAGCTTTCTTT
TRBJ2-5	-	TRBV28	-	CASSPMARNIAEKETQYF	TGTGCCAGCAGTCCAATGGCCAGAAATATAGCGGAGAAAGAGACCCAGTACTTC
TRBJ1-1	-	TRBV4-1	-	CASSQDRVTMNTEAFF	TGCGCCAGCAGCCAAGATAGGGTCACAATGAACACTGAAGCTTTCTTT
TRBJ2-7	TRBD2	TRBV27	-	CASRRAGGSSTYEQYF	TGTGCCAGCAGACGGGCGGGAGGTTCCTCAACCTACGAGCAGTACTTC
TRBJ1-6	-	TRBV28	-	CASSANPGPRWPYGSPLHF	TGTGCCAGCAGCGCTAACCCGGGCCCAAGATGGCCTTATGGTTCACCCCTCCACTTT
TRBJ1-1	-	TRBV6-6	-	CASSYSQKDTEAFF	TGTGCCAGCAGTTACTCCCAGAAAGACACTGAAGCTTTCTTT
TRBJ2-1	TRBD2	TRBV18	-	CASSQFGGSDEQFF	TGTGCCAGCTCCCAGTTCGGCGGGAGTGATGAGCAGTTCTTC
TRBJ1-1	-	TRBV7-9	-	CASSPNPWTLMNTEAFF	TGTGCCAGCAGCCCCAACCCTTGGACACTCATGAACACTGAAGCTTTCTTT
TRBJ1-5	-	TRBV19	few	CASRNLQGRSNQPQHF	TGTGCCAGTAGAAATCTTCAGGGAAGGAGCAATCAGCCCCAGCATTTT
TRBJ1-1	-	TRBV5-8	once	CASSLEGLQAFF	TGTGCCAGCAGCTTGGAGGGGTTGCAAGCTTTCTTT
TRBJ2-1	TRBD2	TRBV5-1	-	CASSLAGTPGGNEQFF	TGCGCCAGCAGCTTGGCCGGGACCCCCGGGGGGAATGAGCAGTTCTTC
TRBJ1-1	-	TRBV6-6	-	CASSYSLGEAFF	TGTGCCAGCAGTTACTCGTTAGGTGAGGCTTTCTTT
TRBJ1-2	-	TRBV18	-	CASSPGQGSYGYTF	TGTGCCAGCTCACCGGGTCAGGGAAGCTATGGCTACACCTTC
TRBJ1-2	-	TRBV6-1	-	CASLGGQGSYGYTF	TGTGCCAGCTTGGGGGGGCAGGGGAGCTATGGCTACACCTTC
TRBJ2-7	TRBD2	TRBV28	-	CASTAGGLYEQYF	TGTGCCAGTACGGCGGGAGGTCTATACGAGCAGTACTTC
TRBJ1-6	-	TRBV19	-	CASSILYSPLHF	TGTGCCAGTAGTATTTTGTATTCACCCCTCCACTTT
TRBJ2-7	TRBD1	TRBV6-6	once	CASTRQGSYEQYF	TGTGCCAGCACTAGACAGGGCTCCTACGAGCAGTACTTC
TRBJ2-2	-	TRBV11-2	once	CASSLVGGAGELFF	TGTGCCAGCAGCTTAGTGGGGGGCGCCGGGGAGCTGTTTTTT
TRBJ2-7	-	TRBV21-1	once	CASSKGGDYPYEQYF	TGTGCCAGCAGCAAAGGGGGAGACTATCCCTACGAGCAGTACTTC
TRBJ1-1	-	TRBV6-6	-	CASRTIGWVEAFF	TGTGCCAGCAGGACAATCGGTTGGGTGGAAGCTTTCTTT
TRBJ1-4	TRBD1	TRBV18	once	CASSTGQGFVKLFF	TGTGCCAGCTCTACGGGACAGGGTTTTGTTAAACTGTTTTTT
TRBJ1-5	-	TRBV10-3	-	CATSPSGTSNQPQHF	TGTGCCACCAGTCCGTCCGGGACTTCAAATCAGCCCCAGCATTTT
TRBJ2-1	-	TRBV14	-	CASSQARVSVKEQFF	TGTGCCAGCAGCCAAGCTAGGGTCTCAGTTAAAGAGCAGTTCTTC
TRBJ1-1	TRBD1	TRBV7-8	-	CASSLDRVDTEAFF	TGTGCCAGCAGCTTGGACAGGGTTGACACTGAAGCTTTCTTT
TRBJ1-2	-	TRBV4-1	-	CASSQDGQGRYGYTF	TGCGCCAGCAGCCAAGATGGGCAGGGAAGGTACGGCTACACCTTC
TRBJ1-4	-	TRBV18	-	CASSPGATNEKLFF	TGTGCCAGCTCACCCGGGGCTACTAATGAAAAACTGTTTTTT
TRBJ1-1	-	TRBV10-3	-	CASSGNTEAFF	TGTGCCTCGTCGGGGAACACTGAAGCTTTCTTT
TRBJ1-4	-	TRBV30	-	CAWSAGQSTNEKLFF	TGTGCCTGGAGCGCCGGACAGTCAACTAATGAAAAACTGTTTTTT
TRBJ2-5	-	TRBV5-1	-	CASSLAGHKLETQYF	TGCGCCAGCAGCTTGGCCGGACACAAGCTGGAGACCCAGTACTTC
TRBJ2-1	TRBD2	TRBV5-4	-	CASSLGRGGTNEQFF	TGTGCCAGCAGCTTGGGGCGGGGGGGAACCAATGAGCAGTTCTTC
TRBJ2-2	TRBD2	TRBV19	-	CASSPRTSGIHTGELFF	TGTGCCAGTAGTCCACGGACTAGCGGGATTCACACCGGGGAGCTGTTTTTT
TRBJ1-5	-	TRBV6-1	-	CASSPGLQPQHF	TGTGCCAGCAGTCCTGGACTTCAGCCCCAGCATTTT
TRBJ1-1	TRBD1	TRBV19	-	CASSETGQGATEAFF	TGTGCCAGTAGTGAAACGGGACAGGGGGCCACTGAAGCTTTCTTT
TRBJ2-3	TRBD1	TRBV6-5	-	CASSYSSGQGKRAQYF	TGTGCCAGCAGTTACAGTTCCGGACAGGGAAAAAGGGCGCAGTATTTT
TRBJ1-6	-	TRBV2	-	CASGAELISNSPLHF	TGTGCCAGCGGGGCGGAGTTAATAAGTAATTCACCCCTCCACTTT
TRBJ2-3	-	TRBV2	-	CASSARIQGTQYF	TGTGCCAGCAGTGCCCGGATACAGGGTACGCAGTATTTT
TRBJ2-5	-	TRBV6-1	once	CASSASGMETQYF	TGTGCCAGCAGTGCGTCAGGGATGGAGACCCAGTACTTC
TRBJ2-5	TRBD2	TRBV4-1	once	CASSQGGYGETQYF	TGCGCCAGCAGCCAGGGGGGGTACGGGGAGACCCAGTACTTC
TRBJ2-1	TRBD2	TRBV4-2	once	CASSQEYAGVVNEQFF	TGTGCCAGCAGCCAAGAATATGCGGGAGTAGTGAATGAGCAGTTCTTC